This T cell receptor beta chain is from a study of regulatory T cells in long-lasting Graves disease. Time point specified: persistent/refractory GD, antithyroid drugs over 5 years with positive TRAb. RNA isolated from PBMCs was used to make the TCR library. This clonotype was seen more than once but under ten times. This CDR3 has 15 residues. Trimming took 2 bases from V and 5 from J; bases not matched to a gene: 5. TCR beta libraries were built with iRepertoire HTBI primers and Arm-PCR of CDR3 regions. TCRdb used MiXCR to reprocess the multiplex PCR reads, holding one entry per CDR3 protein. The data hold 420,000 or so distinct CDR3 sequences, with around 24% observed a single time.

This sequence was found in a female donor with Graves disease. The V and J genes are TRBV12-3 or TRBV12-4 and TRBJ2-7, with TRBD2 matching over 11 bases. Sequencing used peripheral blood mononuclear cells (PBMCs), obtained when the disease was refractory, from a patient treated with antithyroid drugs. The CDR3 spells CASSLSGGLADEQYF. The CDR3 DNA reads TGTGCCAGCAGTTTAAGTGGGGGACTAGCGGACGAGCAGTACTTC.